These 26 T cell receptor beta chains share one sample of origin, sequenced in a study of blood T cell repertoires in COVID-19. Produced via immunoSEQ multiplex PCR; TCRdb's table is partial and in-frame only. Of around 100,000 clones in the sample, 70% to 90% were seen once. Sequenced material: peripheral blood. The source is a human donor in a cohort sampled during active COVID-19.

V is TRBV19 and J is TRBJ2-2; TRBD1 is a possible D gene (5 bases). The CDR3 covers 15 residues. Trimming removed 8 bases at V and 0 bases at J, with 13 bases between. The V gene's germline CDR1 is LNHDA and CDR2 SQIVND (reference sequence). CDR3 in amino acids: CASRTGSANTGELFF. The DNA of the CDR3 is TGTGCCAGTCGTACAGGTAGTGCGAACACCGGGGAGCTGTTTTTT.

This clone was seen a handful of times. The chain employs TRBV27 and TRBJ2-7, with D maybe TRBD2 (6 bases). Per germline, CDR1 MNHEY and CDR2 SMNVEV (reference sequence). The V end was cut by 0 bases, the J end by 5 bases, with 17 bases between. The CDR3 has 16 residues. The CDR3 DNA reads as TGTGCCAGCAGTTTATCGATCGGGGGTCTACGTGACGAGCAGTACTTC. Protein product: CASSLSIGGLRDEQYF.

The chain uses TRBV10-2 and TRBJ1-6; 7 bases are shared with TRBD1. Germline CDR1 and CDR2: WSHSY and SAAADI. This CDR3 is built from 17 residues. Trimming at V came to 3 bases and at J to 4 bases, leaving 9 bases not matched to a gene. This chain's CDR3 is CASSDPTAGGYNSPLHF. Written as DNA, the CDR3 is TGCGCCAGCAGTGACCCAACCGCAGGGGGTTATAATTCACCCCTCCACTTT.

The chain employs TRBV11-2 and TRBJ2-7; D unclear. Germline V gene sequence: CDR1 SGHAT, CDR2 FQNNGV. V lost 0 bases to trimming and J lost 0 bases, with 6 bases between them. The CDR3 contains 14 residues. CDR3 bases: TGTGCCAGCAGCTTAGATACAGCCTCCTACGAGCAGTACTTC. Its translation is CASSLDTASYEQYF.

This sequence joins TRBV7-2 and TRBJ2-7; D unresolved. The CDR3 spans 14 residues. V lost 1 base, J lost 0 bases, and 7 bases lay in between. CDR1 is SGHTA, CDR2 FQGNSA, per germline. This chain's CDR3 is CASSLVRSSYEQYF. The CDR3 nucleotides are TGTGCCAGCAGCTTAGTCCGGAGCTCCTACGAGCAGTACTTC.

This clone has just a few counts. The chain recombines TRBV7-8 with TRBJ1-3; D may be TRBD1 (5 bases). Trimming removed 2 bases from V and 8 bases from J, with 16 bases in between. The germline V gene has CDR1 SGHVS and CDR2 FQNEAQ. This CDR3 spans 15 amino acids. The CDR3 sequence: CASSLRRGPADTIYF. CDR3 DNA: TGTGCCAGCAGCTTAAGGAGGGGACCGGCGGACACCATATATTTT. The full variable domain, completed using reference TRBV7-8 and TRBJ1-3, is GAGVSQSPRYKVAKRGQDVALRCDPISGHVSLFWYQQALGQGPEFLTYFQNEAQLDKSGLPSDRFFAERPEGSVSTLKIQRTQQEDSAVYLCASSLRRGPADTIYFGEGSWLTVV.

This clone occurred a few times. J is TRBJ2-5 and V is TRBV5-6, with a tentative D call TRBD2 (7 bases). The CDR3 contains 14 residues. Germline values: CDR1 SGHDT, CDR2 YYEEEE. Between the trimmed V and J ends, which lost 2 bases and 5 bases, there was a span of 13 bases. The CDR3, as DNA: TGTGCCAGCAGCTTAGTGGGGGGGCGGGAGACCCAGTACTTC. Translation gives CASSLVGGRETQYF.

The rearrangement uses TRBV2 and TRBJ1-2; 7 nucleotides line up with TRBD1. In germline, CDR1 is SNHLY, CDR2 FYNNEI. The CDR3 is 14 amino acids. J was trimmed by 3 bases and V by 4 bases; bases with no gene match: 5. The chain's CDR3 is CASSVETGHYGYTF. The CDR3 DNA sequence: TGTGCCAGCAGTGTGGAGACAGGGCACTATGGCTACACCTTC.

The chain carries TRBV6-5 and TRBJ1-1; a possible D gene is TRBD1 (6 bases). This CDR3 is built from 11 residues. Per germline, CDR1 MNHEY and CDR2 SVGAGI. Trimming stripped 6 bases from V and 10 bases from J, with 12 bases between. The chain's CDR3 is CASSTGSRAFF. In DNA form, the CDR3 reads TGTGCCAGCAGCACAGGGTCCAGAGCTTTCTTT.

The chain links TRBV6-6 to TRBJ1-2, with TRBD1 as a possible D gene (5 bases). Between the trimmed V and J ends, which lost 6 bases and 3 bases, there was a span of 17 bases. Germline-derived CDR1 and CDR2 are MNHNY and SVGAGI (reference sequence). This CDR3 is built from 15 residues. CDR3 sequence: CASSPLQMGHYGYTF. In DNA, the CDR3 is TGTGCCAGCAGCCCCCTTCAGATGGGGCACTATGGCTACACCTTC.

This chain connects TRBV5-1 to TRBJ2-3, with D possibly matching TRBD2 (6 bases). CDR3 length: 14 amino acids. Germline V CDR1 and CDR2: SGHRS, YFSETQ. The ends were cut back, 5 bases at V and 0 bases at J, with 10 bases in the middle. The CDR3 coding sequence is TGCGCCAGCAGGGCAGGGAGGAGCACAGATACGCAGTATTTT. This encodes CASRAGRSTDTQYF. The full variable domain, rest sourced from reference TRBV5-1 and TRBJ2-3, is KAGVTQTPRYLIKTRGQQVTLSCSPISGHRSVSWYQQTPGQGLQFLFEYFSETQRNKGNFPGRFSGRQFSNSRSEMNVSTLELGDSALYLCASRAGRSTDTQYFGPGTRLTVL.

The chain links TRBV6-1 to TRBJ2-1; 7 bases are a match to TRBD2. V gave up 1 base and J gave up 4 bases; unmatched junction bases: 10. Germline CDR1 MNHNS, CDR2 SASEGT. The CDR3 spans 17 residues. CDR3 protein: CASSEGIPGLPYNEQFF. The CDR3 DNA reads TGTGCCAGCAGTGAAGGAATACCGGGACTACCGTACAATGAGCAGTTCTTC.

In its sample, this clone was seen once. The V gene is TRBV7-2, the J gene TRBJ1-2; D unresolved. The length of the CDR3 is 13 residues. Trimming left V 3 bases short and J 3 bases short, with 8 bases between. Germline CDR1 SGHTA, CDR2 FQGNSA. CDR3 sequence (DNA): TGTGCCAGCAGCTTGCAGGATTACTATGGCTACACCTTC. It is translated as CASSLQDYYGYTF.

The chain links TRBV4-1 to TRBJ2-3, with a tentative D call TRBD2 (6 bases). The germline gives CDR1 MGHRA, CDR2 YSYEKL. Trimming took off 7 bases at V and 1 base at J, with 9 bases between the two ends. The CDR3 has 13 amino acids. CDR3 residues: CASTGTRTDTQYF. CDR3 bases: TGCGCCAGCACCGGGACTCGCACAGATACGCAGTATTTT.

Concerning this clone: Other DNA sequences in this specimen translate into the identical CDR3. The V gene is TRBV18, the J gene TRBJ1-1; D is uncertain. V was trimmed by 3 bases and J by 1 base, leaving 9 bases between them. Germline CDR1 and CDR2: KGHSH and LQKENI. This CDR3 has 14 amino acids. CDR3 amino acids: CASSPPAGNTEAFF. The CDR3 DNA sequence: TGTGCCAGCTCACCGCCTGCGGGGAACACTGAAGCTTTCTTT.

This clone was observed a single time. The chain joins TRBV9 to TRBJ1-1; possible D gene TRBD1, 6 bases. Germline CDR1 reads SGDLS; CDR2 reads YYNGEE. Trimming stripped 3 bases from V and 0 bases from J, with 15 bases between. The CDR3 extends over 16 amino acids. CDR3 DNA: TGTGCCAGCAGCGGCGTAACGAGGGGGTTGAACACTGAAGCTTTCTTT. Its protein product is CASSGVTRGLNTEAFF. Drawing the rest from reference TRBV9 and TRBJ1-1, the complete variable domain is DSGVTQTPKHLITATGQRVTLRCSPRSGDLSVYWYQQSLDQGLQFLIQYYNGEERAKGNILERFSAQQFPDLHSELNLSSLELGDSALYFCASSGVTRGLNTEAFFGQGTRLTVV.

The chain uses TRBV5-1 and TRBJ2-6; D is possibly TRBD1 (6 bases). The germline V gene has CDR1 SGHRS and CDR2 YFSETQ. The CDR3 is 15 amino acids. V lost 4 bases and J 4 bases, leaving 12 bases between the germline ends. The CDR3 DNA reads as TGCGCCAGCAGCCCGACAGGCTCCGGGGCCAACGTCCTGACTTTC. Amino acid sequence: CASSPTGSGANVLTF.

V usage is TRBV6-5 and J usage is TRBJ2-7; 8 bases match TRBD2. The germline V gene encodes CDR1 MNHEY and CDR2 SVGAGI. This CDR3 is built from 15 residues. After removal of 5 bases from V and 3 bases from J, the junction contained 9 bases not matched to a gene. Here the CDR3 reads CASSRSSGTYYEQYF. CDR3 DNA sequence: TGTGCCAGCAGTCGGAGTAGCGGGACATACTACGAGCAGTACTTC.

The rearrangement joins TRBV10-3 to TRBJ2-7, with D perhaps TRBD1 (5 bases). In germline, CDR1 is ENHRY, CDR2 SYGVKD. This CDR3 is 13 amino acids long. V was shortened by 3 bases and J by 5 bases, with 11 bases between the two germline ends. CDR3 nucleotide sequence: TGTGCCATCAGTGATAGGGGTCGGAACGAGCAGTACTTC. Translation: CAISDRGRNEQYF.

CDR3 bases: TGTGCCAGCAGTTTCACTAGCGGGGGGCCCTTCGGGGAGCAGTACTTC. It encodes CASSFTSGGPFGEQYF. This chain uses TRBV27 with TRBJ2-7; the match to TRBD2 covers 12 bases. V lost 3 bases, J lost 7 bases, and 10 bases stayed unmatched. The CDR3 has 16 amino acids. Germline V gene lookup returns CDR1 MNHEY and CDR2 SMNVEV (reference sequence).

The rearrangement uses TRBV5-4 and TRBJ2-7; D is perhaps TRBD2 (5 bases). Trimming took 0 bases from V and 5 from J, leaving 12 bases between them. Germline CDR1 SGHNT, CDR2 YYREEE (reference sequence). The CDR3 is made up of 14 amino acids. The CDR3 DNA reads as TGTGCCAGCAGCTTGGCCGGAGGTGTGCACGAGCAGTACTTC. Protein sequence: CASSLAGGVHEQYF.

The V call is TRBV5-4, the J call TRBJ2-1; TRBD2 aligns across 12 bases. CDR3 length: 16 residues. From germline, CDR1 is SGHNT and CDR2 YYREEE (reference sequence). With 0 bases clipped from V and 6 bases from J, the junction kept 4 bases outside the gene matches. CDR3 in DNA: TGTGCCAGCAGCTTGGGGCTAGCGGGGGGGATCAATGAGCAGTTCTTC. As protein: CASSLGLAGGINEQFF.

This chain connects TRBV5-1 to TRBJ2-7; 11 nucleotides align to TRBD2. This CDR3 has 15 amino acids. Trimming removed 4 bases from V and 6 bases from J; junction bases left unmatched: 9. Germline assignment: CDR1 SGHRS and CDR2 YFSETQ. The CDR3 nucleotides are TGCGCCAGCAGCCTTACAGGGACTAGCGGTATCGAGCAGTACTTC. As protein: CASSLTGTSGIEQYF. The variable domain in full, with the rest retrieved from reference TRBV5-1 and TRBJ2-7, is KAGVTQTPRYLIKTRGQQVTLSCSPISGHRSVSWYQQTPGQGLQFLFEYFSETQRNKGNFPGRFSGRQFSNSRSEMNVSTLELGDSALYLCASSLTGTSGIEQYFGPGTRLTVT.

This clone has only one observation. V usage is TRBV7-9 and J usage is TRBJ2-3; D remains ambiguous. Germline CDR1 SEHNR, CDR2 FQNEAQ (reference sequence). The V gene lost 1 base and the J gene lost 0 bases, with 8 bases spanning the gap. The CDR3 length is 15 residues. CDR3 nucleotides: TGTGCCAGCAGCTTAGTCGCAGTCAGCACAGATACGCAGTATTTT. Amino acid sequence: CASSLVAVSTDTQYF.

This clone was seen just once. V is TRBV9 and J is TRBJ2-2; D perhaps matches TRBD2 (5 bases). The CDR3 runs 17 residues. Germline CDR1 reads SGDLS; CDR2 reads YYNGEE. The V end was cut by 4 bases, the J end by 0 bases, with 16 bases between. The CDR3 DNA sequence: TGTGCCAGCAGCCCTCGGGGATTGGGGTCGAACACCGGGGAGCTGTTTTTT. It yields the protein CASSPRGLGSNTGELFF.

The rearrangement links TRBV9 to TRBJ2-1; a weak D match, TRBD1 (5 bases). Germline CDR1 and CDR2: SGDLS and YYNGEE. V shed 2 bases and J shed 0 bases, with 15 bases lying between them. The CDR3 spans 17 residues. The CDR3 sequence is CASSVDVRGGSYNEQFF. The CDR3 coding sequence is TGTGCCAGCAGCGTGGACGTAAGGGGCGGCTCCTACAATGAGCAGTTCTTC.